The 20 T cell receptor beta chains below were found in one sample sequenced in a study of T cell responses to AZD1222 COVID-19 vaccine. The data were produced by immunoSEQ multiplex PCR, yet TCRdb's version contains in-frame clones alone and is incomplete. The repertoire holds fewer than 65,000 clones, with roughly 88% as singletons. The source was peripheral blood, collected on day 0 of AZD1222 vaccination. These receptors came from an adult in good health.

The chain carries TRBV7-2 and TRBJ2-5; D is uncertain. V lost 5 bases, J lost 0 bases, and 10 bases lay in between. Germline lookup yields CDR1 SGHTA and CDR2 FQGNSA. The CDR3 totals 14 residues. The CDR3 region is CASSPQSYQETQYF. In DNA, the CDR3 is TGTGCCAGCAGCCCACAATCGTACCAAGAGACCCAGTACTTC. The full variable domain, in which reference TRBV7-2 and TRBJ2-5 provide the parts outside the CDR3, is GAGVSQSPSNKVTEKGKDVELRCDPISGHTALYWYRQSLGQGLEFLIYFQGNSAPDKSGLPSDRFSAERTGGSVSTLTIQRTQQEDSAVYLCASSPQSYQETQYFGPGTRLLVL.

The chain uses TRBV24-1 and TRBJ1-4; the match to TRBD1 covers 10 bases. This CDR3 spans 15 amino acids. J gave up 7 bases and V 3 bases, and 4 bases lay outside the gene matches. Germline V gene lookup returns CDR1 KGHDR and CDR2 SFDVKD. As DNA, the CDR3 is TGTGCCACCAGTGATGGGAGACAGGGGGCTGAAAAACTGTTTTTT. It translates to CATSDGRQGAEKLFF.

The V and J genes are TRBV5-1 and TRBJ1-1; 11 nucleotides match TRBD1. The trim removed 4 bases at V and 5 bases at J, leaving 4 bases unmatched. Germline CDR1 SGHRS, CDR2 YFSETQ. CDR3 length equals 14 residues. DNA of the CDR3: TGCGCCAGCAGCCCCGGGACAGGGGGAACTGAAGCTTTCTTT. Amino acids: CASSPGTGGTEAFF.

The V and J genes are TRBV4-3 and TRBJ2-7; no definite D call. The length of the CDR3 is 15 residues. V lost 0 bases and J lost 4, with 13 bases in between. CDR1 is LGHNA and CDR2 is YSLEER in the germline V gene. The CDR3 spells CASSQDLNPSYEQYV. The CDR3 DNA sequence: TGCGCCAGCAGCCAAGATCTAAACCCATCATACGAGCAGTACGTC.

This clone was picked up a small number of times. V usage is TRBV7-2 and J usage is TRBJ2-6, with D uncertain. The CDR3 consists of 18 residues. V was trimmed by 3 bases and J by 2 bases, leaving 17 bases between them. From germline, CDR1 is SGHTA and CDR2 FQGNSA. The CDR3 loop is CASSLNRFLTPGANVLTF. DNA for the CDR3: TGTGCCAGCAGCTTGAACCGGTTTCTAACACCTGGGGCCAACGTCCTGACTTTC.

CDR3 in DNA: TGCAGTGCCATCCCTCCCCCTGCTTTCTTT. Its protein is CSAIPPPAFF. The V gene is TRBV20-1, the J gene TRBJ1-1; D gene ambiguous. This CDR3 contains 10 residues. The V gene's germline CDR1 is DFQATT and CDR2 SNEGSKA (reference sequence). V shed 6 bases and J shed 11 bases, with 13 bases lying between them.

The chain recombines TRBV7-9 with TRBJ2-1, with D unresolved. This CDR3 region has 10 residues. Trimming removed 3 bases from V and 8 bases from J, with 2 bases in between. Germline lookup yields CDR1 SEHNR and CDR2 FQNEAQ (reference sequence). The CDR3 DNA reads as TGTGCCAGCAGCTTTGATGAGCAGTTCTTC. Amino acid sequence: CASSFDEQFF.

The chain combines TRBV5-6 with TRBJ2-7; TRBD2 aligns across 14 bases. The V and J ends lost 1 base and 4 bases, in that order; junction bases with no gene match: 7. Germline values: CDR1 SGHDT, CDR2 YYEEEE. The CDR3 consists of 17 residues. CDR3 amino acids: CASSLISGTSGSYEQYF. The CDR3 DNA sequence: TGTGCCAGCAGCTTGATATCCGGGACTAGCGGGAGTTACGAGCAGTACTTC.

The chain is built from TRBV14 and TRBJ2-2; D is unclear. Per germline, CDR1 SGHDN and CDR2 FVKESK. With 2 bases removed from V and 1 base from J, the gap between germline ends came to 2 bases. The CDR3 runs to 13 residues. The CDR3 spells CASSQRNTGELFF. The DNA of the CDR3 is TGTGCCAGCAGCCAACGGAACACCGGGGAGCTGTTTTTT. Variable domain in full (rest from reference TRBV14 and TRBJ2-2): EAGVTQFPSHSVIEKGQTVTLRCDPISGHDNLYWYRRVMGKEIKFLLHFVKESKQDESGMPNNRFLAERTGGTYSTLKVQPAELEDSGVYFCASSQRNTGELFFGEGSRLTVL.

DNA for the CDR3: TGCGCCAGCAGGCCACTAGCGGGAGGGCCGGGTGAGCAGTTCTTC. Protein product: CASRPLAGGPGEQFF. The chain links TRBV5-1 to TRBJ2-1; TRBD2 aligns across 13 bases. Germline trimming cut 5 bases from V and 9 bases from J; bases unmatched to any gene: 8. Germline V gene lookup returns CDR1 SGHRS and CDR2 YFSETQ. This CDR3 has 15 amino acids.

V and J are TRBV2 and TRBJ2-2; TRBD1 matches 7 bases. The length of the CDR3 is 15 residues. V dropped 7 bases and J dropped 4; count of bases not matched to a gene: 9. Germline V gene sequence: CDR1 SNHLY, CDR2 FYNNEI. CDR3 loop: CASTRDRAFTGELFF. Here the CDR3 DNA reads TGTGCCAGCACTAGGGACAGAGCCTTCACCGGGGAGCTGTTTTTT.

The genes are TRBV28 and TRBJ1-5, with D possibly TRBD1 on 5 matching bases. CDR1 is MDHEN and CDR2 is SYDVKM in the germline V gene. The CDR3 has 14 residues. The V end lost 4 bases, the J end lost 1 base, and 8 bases lay between the germline ends. Here the CDR3 reads CASSWGSSNQPQHF. In nucleotides, the CDR3 is TGTGCCAGCAGTTGGGGGTCGAGCAATCAGCCCCAGCATTTT.

The chain links TRBV5-1 to TRBJ1-3; no reliable D call. The V end lost 4 bases, the J end lost 0 bases, and 5 bases lay between the germline ends. Germline V gene data show CDR1 as SGHRS and CDR2 as YFSETQ. The CDR3 is made up of 13 amino acids. The CDR3 loop is CASSAASGNTIYF. The CDR3 DNA reads TGCGCCAGCAGCGCGGCCTCTGGAAACACCATATATTTT.

The J gene is TRBJ1-2, the V gene TRBV4-2; no reliable D call. The CDR3 has 15 residues. Trimming took 7 bases from V and 4 from J, leaving 19 bases between them. Germline V lookup: CDR1 LGHNA, CDR2 YNFKEQ. The CDR3 spells CASNPSEIDGYGYTF. The DNA of the CDR3 is TGTGCCAGCAACCCCTCGGAAATTGACGGCTATGGCTACACCTTC.

The chain is built from TRBV6-5 and TRBJ1-1; no definite D call. This CDR3 is 11 amino acids long. The V and J ends lost 2 bases and 7 bases respectively, with 5 bases between them. Germline values: CDR1 MNHEY, CDR2 SVGAGI. The CDR3 DNA follows: TGTGCCAGCAGTTACCGAGATGAAGCTTTCTTT. Protein sequence: CASSYRDEAFF.

The table lists this clone with a few counts. The chain is built from TRBV28 and TRBJ1-2; 9 nucleotides line up with TRBD1. Losses at the gene ends were 3 bases for V and 2 bases for J; bases not matched to a gene: 4. In germline, CDR1 is MDHEN, CDR2 SYDVKM. The CDR3 length is 15 residues. The CDR3 sequence is CASSLGGTGNYGYTF. CDR3 in DNA: TGTGCCAGCAGTTTGGGTGGGACAGGGAACTATGGCTACACCTTC.

This rearrangement joins TRBV14 to TRBJ1-2; 8 positions match TRBD1. Looked up from germline, CDR1 is SGHDN and CDR2 is FVKESK. There are 13 residues in the CDR3. The trim removed 4 bases at V and 8 bases at J, leaving 6 bases unmatched. The chain's CDR3 is CASSRQGALGYTF. CDR3 DNA: TGTGCCAGCAGCCGTCAGGGGGCCTTGGGCTACACCTTC. Based on the CDR3 plus reference TRBV14 and TRBJ1-2, the full variable domain is EAGVTQFPSHSVIEKGQTVTLRCDPISGHDNLYWYRRVMGKEIKFLLHFVKESKQDESGMPNNRFLAERTGGTYSTLKVQPAELEDSGVYFCASSRQGALGYTFGSGTRLTVV.

This chain connects TRBV9 to TRBJ2-1, with 7 bases aligning to TRBD2. Germline values: CDR1 SGDLS, CDR2 YYNGEE. The J segment lost 6 bases and the V segment lost 1 base, leaving 7 bases of the junction unmatched. This CDR3 is built from 15 residues. CDR3 nucleotide sequence: TGTGCCAGCAGCGTACTGGGACTATTCATCAATGAGCAGTTCTTC. Translating it yields CASSVLGLFINEQFF.

CDR3 sequence: CASSLYRGAYGYTF. The CDR3 nucleotides read TGTGCCAGCAGCTTGTATCGGGGCGCGTATGGCTACACCTTC. The chain employs TRBV5-6 and TRBJ1-2, with a tentative D call TRBD1 (5 bases). Trimming stripped 1 base from V and 5 bases from J, with 12 bases between. Germline CDR1 reads SGHDT; CDR2 reads YYEEEE. This CDR3 has 14 residues.

The chain has TRBV7-9 and TRBJ1-3; a weak D match, TRBD1 (5 bases). Germline CDR1 and CDR2: SEHNR and FQNEAQ (reference sequence). V was shortened by 4 bases and J by 2 bases, with 12 bases between the two germline ends. This CDR3 spans 15 amino acids. CDR3: CASSSRAGTGNTIYF. CDR3 bases: TGTGCCAGCAGCTCTAGGGCAGGGACTGGAAACACCATATATTTT.